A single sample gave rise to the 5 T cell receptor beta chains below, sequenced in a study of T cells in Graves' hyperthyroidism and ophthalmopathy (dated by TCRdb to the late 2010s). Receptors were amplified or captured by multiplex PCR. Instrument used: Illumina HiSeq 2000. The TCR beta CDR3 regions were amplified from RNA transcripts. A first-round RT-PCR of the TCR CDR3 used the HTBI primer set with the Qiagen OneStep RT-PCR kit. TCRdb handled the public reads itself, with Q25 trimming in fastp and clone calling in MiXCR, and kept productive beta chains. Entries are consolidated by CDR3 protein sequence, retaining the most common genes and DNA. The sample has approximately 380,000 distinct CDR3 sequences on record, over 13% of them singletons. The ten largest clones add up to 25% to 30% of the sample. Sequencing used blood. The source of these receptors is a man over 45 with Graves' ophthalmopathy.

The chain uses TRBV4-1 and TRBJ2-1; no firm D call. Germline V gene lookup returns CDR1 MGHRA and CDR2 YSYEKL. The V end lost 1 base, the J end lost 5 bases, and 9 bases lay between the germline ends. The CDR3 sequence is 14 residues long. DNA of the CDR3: TGCGCCAGCAGCCAAGCAGGATTGGACAATGAGCAGTTCTTC. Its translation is CASSQAGLDNEQFF.

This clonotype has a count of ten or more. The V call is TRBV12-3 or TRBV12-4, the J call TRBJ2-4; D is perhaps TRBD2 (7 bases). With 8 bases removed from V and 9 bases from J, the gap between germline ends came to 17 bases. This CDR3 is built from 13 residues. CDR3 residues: CASQLREGVIQYF. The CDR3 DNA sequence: TGTGCCAGCCAACTAAGGGAGGGGGTCATTCAGTACTTC.

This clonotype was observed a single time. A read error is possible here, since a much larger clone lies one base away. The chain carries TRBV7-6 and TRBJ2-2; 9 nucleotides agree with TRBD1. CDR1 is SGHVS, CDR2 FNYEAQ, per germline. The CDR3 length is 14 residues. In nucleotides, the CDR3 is TGTGCCAGCAGCAGGGACAGGGCGAGCGGGGAGCCGTTTTTT. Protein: CASSRDRASGEPFF.

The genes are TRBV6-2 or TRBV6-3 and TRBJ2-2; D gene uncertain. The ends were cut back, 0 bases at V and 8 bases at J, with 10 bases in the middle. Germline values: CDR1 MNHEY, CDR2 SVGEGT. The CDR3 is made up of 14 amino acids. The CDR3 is CASSYSFVSGELFF. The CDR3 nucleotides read TGTGCCAGCAGTTACTCTTTCGTATCTGGGGAGCTGTTTTTT.

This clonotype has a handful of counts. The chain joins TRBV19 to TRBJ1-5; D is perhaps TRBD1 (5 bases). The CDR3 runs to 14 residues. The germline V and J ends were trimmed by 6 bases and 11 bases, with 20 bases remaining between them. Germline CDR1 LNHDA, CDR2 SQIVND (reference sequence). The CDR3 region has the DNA TGTGCCAGTAGCGACCCGGGACGGATCATATCCCAGCATTTT. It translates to CASSDPGRIISQHF.